This T cell receptor beta chain was identified in a study of blood T cell repertoires in COVID-19. Study as a whole: Researchers got acute and convalescent COVID-19 samples from the United States, Italy and Spain. Nucleic acid was either cDNA or gDNA, and it came from T cells, B-cell-depleted T cells, or PBMCs.

Germline CDR1 and CDR2: KGHDR and SFDVKD. Trimming left V 3 bases short and J 8 bases short, with 16 bases between. CDR3 length equals 15 residues. As originally analysed: Reference gene primer amplification yielded estimated nucleated cell counts. Assay used: immunoSEQ multiplex PCR; TCRdb lists only in-frame clones, some missing. The V and J calls and the clone size are those of that table, but D and trimming were determined from the DNA. The sample has 200,000 to 250,000 clones; about 78% are singletons. The receptor comes from an older woman with acute or convalescent COVID-19. The source material was peripheral blood. The rearrangement links TRBV24-1 to TRBJ2-4, with a tentative D call TRBD2 (6 bases). In nucleotides, the CDR3 is TGTGCCACCAGTGATCCCGCCACGGGCGGGGACATTCAGTACTTC. Translating it yields CATSDPATGGDIQYF.